This entry describes one T cell receptor beta chain. The data were obtained in a study of shared clonotypes between healthy human individuals. CDR3 length: 15 residues. The germline gives CDR1 SNHLY, CDR2 FYNNEI. With 6 bases removed from V and 5 bases from J, the gap between germline ends came to 17 bases. This table comes from immunoSEQ multiplex PCR, and its TCRdb copy is limited to in-frame clones, with some not included. This sample has millions of clones; about 93% occur once, and the top ten carry 1.5% to 2%. CD8 cells classed as naive were CD45RO-negative and positively selected for CCR7, excluding terminally differentiated effector memory CD45RA+ cells.

This TCR was recovered from a man younger than 35 in good health. Some clones in this sample may be carry-over from other donors' samples. The rearrangement joins TRBV2 to TRBJ2-1, with D perhaps TRBD1 or TRBD2 (5 bases each). The sequenced material came from naive CD8+ T cells from PBMCs. For the CDR3, the DNA is TGTGCCAGCAGAGGGACCCTTCATTTGGACAATGAGCAGTTCTTC. It encodes CASRGTLHLDNEQFF.